This T cell receptor beta chain is from a study of T-cell memory formation after mild COVID-19. Study information: Across donors, TCR clusters were largely donor specific. Whole-study findings and limits: Pre-infection memory contained some responding clones, which suggested that cross-reactive memory had joined. From day 15 to 85, contracting clones were balanced between CD4 and CD8, whereas later expanders leaned toward CD4+.

A 5'RACE reaction primed in the constant segment made cDNA libraries of TCR alpha and TCR beta, and these carried sample barcodes and UMIs. TCRdb reanalysed the 5' RACE reads using MiXCR and keeps one entry per CDR3 protein. The sample consists of more than 300,000 distinct CDR3 sequences, about 13% of them appearing once. Of note for this clonotype: Antigen: not known.

The sequenced material came from PBMCs or a T cell subset sorted from them (not recorded which). The sequence derives from a man younger than 35 who had mild COVID-19 (a few samples of this study predate the infection). Cell type and time point are not known.

CDR3 nucleotides: TGCAGCGCCGCATCCGGGTCGAGGGATTCACCCCTCCACTTT. Protein product: CSAASGSRDSPLHF. The chain combines TRBV29-1 with TRBJ1-6; the D is unclear. This CDR3 region has 14 residues. V lost 7 bases to trimming and J lost 8 bases, with 18 bases between them. From germline, CDR1 is SQVTM and CDR2 ANQGSEA. The full variable domain, with the rest looked up from reference TRBV29-1 and TRBJ1-6, is SAVISQKPSRDICQRGTSLTIQCQVDSQVTMMFWYRQQPGQSLTLIATANQGSEATYESGFVIDKFPISRPNLTFSTLTVSNMSPEDSSIYLCSAASGSRDSPLHFGNGTRLTVT.